This T cell receptor (beta chain) was found in a study of T cell changes during pregnancy in multiple sclerosis. Assay used: immunoSEQ multiplex PCR; TCRdb lists only in-frame clones, some missing. This sample has 50,000 or so clones; approximately 90% occur once, and the top ten carry around 0.56%. This TCR was sampled from a female donor with multiple sclerosis, enrolled in a pregnancy study. The material sequenced was CD4+ T cells from peripheral blood mononuclear cells, taken after pregnancy.

The CDR3 is CASSYRGGGKETQYF. The DNA of the CDR3 is TGTGCCAGCAGCTACCGGGGGGGAGGGAAAGAGACCCAGTACTTC. The chain couples TRBV7-9 to TRBJ2-5; 8 bases are a match to TRBD2. Trimming at V came to 4 bases and at J to 3 bases, leaving 7 bases not matched to a gene. Germline V gives CDR1 SEHNR, CDR2 FQNEAQ (reference sequence). The CDR3 covers 15 residues.